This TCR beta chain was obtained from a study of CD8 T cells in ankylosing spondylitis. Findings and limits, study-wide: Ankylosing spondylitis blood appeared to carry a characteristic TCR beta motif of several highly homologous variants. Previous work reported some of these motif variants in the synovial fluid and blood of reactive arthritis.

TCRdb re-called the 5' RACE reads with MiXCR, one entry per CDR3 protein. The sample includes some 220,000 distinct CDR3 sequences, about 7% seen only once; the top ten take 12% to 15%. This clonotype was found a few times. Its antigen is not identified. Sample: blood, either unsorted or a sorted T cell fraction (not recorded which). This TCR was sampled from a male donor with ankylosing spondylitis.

The CDR3 DNA is TGTGCCAGCAGCTTGGGGACGGACTCCTACGAGCAGTACTTC. It yields the protein CASSLGTDSYEQYF. V gene TRBV5-5 combines with J gene TRBJ2-7; unclear D gene. Germline V gene lookup returns CDR1 SGHKS and CDR2 YYEKEE (reference sequence). The CDR3 runs 14 residues. V shed 0 bases and J shed 0 bases, with 7 bases lying between them. The variable domain in full, completed from reference TRBV5-5 and TRBJ2-7, reads DAGVTQSPTHLIKTRGQQVTLRCSPISGHKSVSWYQQVLGQGPQFIFQYYEKEERGRGNFPDRFSARQFPNYSSELNVNALLLGDSALYLCASSLGTDSYEQYFGPGTRLTVT.